This T cell receptor beta chain is drawn from a study of cytomegalovirus exposure and HLA in healthy donors. Study-level findings and limits: Links to common viral pathogens appeared, in a later analysis, for several of the most significant clusters. Researchers reported in a later analysis that a missense DCLRE1C variant was tied to TCR beta V- and J-gene trimming.

CDR3 length: 14 amino acids. Germline lookup yields CDR1 MDHEN and CDR2 SYDVKM. Trimming removed 4 bases from V and 2 bases from J, with 12 bases in between. Concerning this clone itself: Its specificity is unknown.

The PCR had 60 Vbeta and 13 Jbeta primers. Here immunoSEQ multiplex PCR was the method, and the copy in TCRdb shows in-frame clones only, minus some. The table lists a few hundred thousand clones, roughly 80% of them singletons. V gene TRBV28 combines with J gene TRBJ2-7, with D maybe TRBD2 (6 bases). This clonotype originated in a man aged 25-45 years in good health and CMV-seronegative. Sequenced material: PBMCs. The CDR3 coding sequence is TGTGCCAGCAGTTCCCCGCGGGGAACCTACGAGCAGTACTTC. Protein product: CASSSPRGTYEQYF.